This TCR beta chain was profiled in a study of blood T cell repertoires in COVID-19. Looking at the study overall: The United States, Italy and Spain were the sources of the acute and convalescent COVID-19 samples. The cDNA or gDNA used as material had been derived from T cells, B-cell-depleted T cells, or PBMCs.

The CDR3 is 17 residues long. Per the germline V gene, CDR1 is MGHDK and CDR2 is SYGVNS. V shed 3 bases, J shed 2 bases, and the junction held 9 bases outside the gene matches. As processed by the authors: Researchers report that nucleated cell counts were estimated from reference gene primer amplification. Some clones are missing from TCRdb's copy, which holds only in-frame ones; the method was immunoSEQ multiplex PCR. That table furnishes V, J and clone size, whereas the DNA furnished D and trimming. The data show about 130,000 clones, approximately 70% seen once. The TCR originated in an older woman with acute or convalescent COVID-19. Sequenced: peripheral blood. This sequence joins TRBV25-1 and TRBJ1-3; 8 bases are a match to TRBD1. CDR3 region: CASSDFAGGKAGNTIYF. CDR3 DNA: TGTGCCAGCAGTGATTTCGCAGGGGGCAAAGCTGGAAACACCATATATTTT.